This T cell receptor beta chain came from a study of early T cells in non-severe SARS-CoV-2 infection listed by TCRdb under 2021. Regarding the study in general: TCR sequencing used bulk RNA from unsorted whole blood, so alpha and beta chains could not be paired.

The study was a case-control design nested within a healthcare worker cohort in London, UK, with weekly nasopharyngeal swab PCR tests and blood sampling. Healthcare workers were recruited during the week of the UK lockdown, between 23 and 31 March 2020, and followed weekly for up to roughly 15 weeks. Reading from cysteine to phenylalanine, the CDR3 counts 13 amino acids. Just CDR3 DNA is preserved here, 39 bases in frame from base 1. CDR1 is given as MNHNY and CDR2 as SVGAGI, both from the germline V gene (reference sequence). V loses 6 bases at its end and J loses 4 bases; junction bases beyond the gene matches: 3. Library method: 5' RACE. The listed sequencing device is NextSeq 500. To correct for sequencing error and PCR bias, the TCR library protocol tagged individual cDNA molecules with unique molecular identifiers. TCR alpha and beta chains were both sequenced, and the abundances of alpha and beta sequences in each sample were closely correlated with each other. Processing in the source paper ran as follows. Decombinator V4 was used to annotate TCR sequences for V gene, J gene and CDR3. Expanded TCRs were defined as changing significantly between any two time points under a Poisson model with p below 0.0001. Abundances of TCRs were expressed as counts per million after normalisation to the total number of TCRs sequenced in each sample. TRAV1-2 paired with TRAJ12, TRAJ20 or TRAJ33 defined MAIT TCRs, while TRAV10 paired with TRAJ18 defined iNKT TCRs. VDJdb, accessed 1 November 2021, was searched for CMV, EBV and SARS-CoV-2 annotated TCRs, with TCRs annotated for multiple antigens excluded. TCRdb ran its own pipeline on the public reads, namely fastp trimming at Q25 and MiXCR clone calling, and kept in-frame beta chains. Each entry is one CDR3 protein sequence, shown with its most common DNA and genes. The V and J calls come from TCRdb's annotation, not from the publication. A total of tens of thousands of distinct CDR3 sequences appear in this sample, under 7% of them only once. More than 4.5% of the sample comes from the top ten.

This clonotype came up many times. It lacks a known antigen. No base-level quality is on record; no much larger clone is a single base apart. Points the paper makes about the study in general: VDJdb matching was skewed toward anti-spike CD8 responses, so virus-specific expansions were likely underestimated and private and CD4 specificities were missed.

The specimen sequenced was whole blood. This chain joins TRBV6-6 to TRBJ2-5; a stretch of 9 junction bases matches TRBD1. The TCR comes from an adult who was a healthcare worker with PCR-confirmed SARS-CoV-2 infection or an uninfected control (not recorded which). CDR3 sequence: CASRWTGVETQYF. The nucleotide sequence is TGTGCCAGCAGATGGACAGGGGTAGAGACCCAGTACTTC.